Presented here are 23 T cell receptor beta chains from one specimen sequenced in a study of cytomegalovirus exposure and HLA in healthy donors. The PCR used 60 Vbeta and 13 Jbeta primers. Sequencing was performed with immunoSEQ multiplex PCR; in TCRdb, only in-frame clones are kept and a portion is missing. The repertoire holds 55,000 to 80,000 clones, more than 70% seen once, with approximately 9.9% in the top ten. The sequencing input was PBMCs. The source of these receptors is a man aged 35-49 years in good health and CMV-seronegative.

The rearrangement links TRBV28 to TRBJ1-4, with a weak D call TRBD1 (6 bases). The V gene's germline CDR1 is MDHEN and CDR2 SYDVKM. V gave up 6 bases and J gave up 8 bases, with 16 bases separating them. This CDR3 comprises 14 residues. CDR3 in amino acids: CASSSWGGREKLFF. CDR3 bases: TGTGCCAGCAGCTCATGGGGGGGCCGGGAAAAACTGTTTTTT. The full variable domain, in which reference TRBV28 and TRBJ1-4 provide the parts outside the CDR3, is DVKVTQSSRYLVKRTGEKVFLECVQDMDHENMFWYRQDPGLGLRLIYFSYDVKMKEKGDIPEGYSVSREKKERFSLILESASTNQTSMYLCASSSWGGREKLFFGSGTQLSVL.

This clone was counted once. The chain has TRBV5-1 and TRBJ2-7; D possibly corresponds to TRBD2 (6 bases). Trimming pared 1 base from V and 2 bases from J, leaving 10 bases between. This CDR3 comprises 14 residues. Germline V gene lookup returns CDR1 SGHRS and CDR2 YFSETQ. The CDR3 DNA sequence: TGCGCCAGCAGCTTGCCAGCGGGTCCCTACGAGCAGTACTTC. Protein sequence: CASSLPAGPYEQYF.

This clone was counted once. The CDR3 sequence: CASSERFSEQYF. The CDR3 DNA reads TGTGCCAGTAGCGAGAGATTTTCCGAGCAGTACTTC. This sequence joins TRBV19 and TRBJ2-7; D gene uncertain. Germline V gives CDR1 LNHDA, CDR2 SQIVND (reference sequence). CDR3 size: 12 residues. Between the trimmed V and J ends, which lost 6 bases and 6 bases, there was a span of 12 bases.

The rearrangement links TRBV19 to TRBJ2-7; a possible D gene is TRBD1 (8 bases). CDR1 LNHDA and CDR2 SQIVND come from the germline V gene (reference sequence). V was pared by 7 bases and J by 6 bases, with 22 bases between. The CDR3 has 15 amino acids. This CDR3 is CASTPGQGGGGEQYF. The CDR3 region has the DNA TGTGCCAGTACCCCCGGACAGGGAGGGGGGGGCGAGCAGTACTTC.

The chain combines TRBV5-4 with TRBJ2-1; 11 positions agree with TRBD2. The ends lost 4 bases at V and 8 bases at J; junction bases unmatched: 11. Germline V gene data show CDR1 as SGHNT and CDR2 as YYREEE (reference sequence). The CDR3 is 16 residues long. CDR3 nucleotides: TGTGCCAGCAGCCCCAGTATAGCGGGAGGGCCTTATGAGCAGTTCTTC. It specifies CASSPSIAGGPYEQFF.

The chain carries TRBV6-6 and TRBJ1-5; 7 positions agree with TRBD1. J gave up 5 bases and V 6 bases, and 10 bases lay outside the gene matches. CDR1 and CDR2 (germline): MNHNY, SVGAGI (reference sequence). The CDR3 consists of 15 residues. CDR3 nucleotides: TGTGCCAGCAGGACCGCCGGGACAGAATATCAGCCCCAGCATTTT. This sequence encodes CASRTAGTEYQPQHF.

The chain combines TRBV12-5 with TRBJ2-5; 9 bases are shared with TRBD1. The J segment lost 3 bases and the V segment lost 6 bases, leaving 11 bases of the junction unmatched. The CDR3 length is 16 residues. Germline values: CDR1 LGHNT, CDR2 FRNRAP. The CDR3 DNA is TGTGCTAGTGGCCCCGGACAGGGGCCGGGGAAAGAGACCCAGTACTTC. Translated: CASGPGQGPGKETQYF. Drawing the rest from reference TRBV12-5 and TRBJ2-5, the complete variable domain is DARVTQTPRHKVTEMGQEVTMRCQPILGHNTVFWYRQTMMQGLELLAYFRNRAPLDDSGMPKDRFSAEMPDATLATLKIQPSEPRDSAVYFCASGPGQGPGKETQYFGPGTRLLVL.

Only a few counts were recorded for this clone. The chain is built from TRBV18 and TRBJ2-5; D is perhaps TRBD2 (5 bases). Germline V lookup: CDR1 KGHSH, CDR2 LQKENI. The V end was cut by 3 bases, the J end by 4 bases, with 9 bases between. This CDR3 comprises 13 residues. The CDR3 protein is CASSPEGGETQYF. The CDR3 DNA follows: TGTGCCAGCTCACCCGAGGGTGGAGAGACCCAGTACTTC.

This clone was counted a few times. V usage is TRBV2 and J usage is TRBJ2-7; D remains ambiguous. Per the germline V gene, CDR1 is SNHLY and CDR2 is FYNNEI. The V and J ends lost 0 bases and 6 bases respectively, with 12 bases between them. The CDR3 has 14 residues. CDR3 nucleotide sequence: TGTGCCAGCAGTGAAGCTACGGTCTATCGCGAGCAGTACTTC. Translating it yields CASSEATVYREQYF.

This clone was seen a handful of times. The DNA of the CDR3 is TGTGCCAGCAGCCCTCGGGGGAGCAATCAGCCCCAGCATTTT. Protein product: CASSPRGSNQPQHF. This rearrangement joins TRBV6-4 to TRBJ1-5, with D possibly TRBD1 on 5 matching bases. This CDR3 comprises 14 residues. Germline V lookup: CDR1 MRHNA, CDR2 SNTAGT. The V gene lost 6 bases and the J gene lost 1 base, with 10 bases spanning the gap.

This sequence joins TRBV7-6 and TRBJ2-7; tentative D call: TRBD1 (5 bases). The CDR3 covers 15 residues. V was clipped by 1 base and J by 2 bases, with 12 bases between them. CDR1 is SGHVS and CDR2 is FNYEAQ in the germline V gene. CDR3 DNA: TGTGCCAGCAGCTTAGGCTCGGACATAACCTACGAGCAGTACTTC. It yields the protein CASSLGSDITYEQYF.

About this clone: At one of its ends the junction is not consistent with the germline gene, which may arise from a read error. CDR3 region: CASNLGGFRTLAAFFSYEQYF. The CDR3 bases are TGCGCCAGCAACTTGGGGGGGTTCAGGACCCTAGCGGCCTTTTTCTCCTACGAGCAGTACTTC. The rearrangement uses TRBV5-1 and TRBJ2-7; TRBD2 matches 7 bases. CDR3 length: 21 amino acids. Germline CDR1 is SGHRS and CDR2 is YFSETQ. Full variable domain (missing parts from reference TRBV5-1 and TRBJ2-7): KAGVTQTPRYLIKTRGQQVTLSCSPISGHRSVSWYQQTPGQGLQFLFEYFSETQRNKGNFPGRFSGRQFSNSRSEMNVSTLELGDSALYLCASNLGGFRTLAAFFSYEQYFGPGTRLTVT.

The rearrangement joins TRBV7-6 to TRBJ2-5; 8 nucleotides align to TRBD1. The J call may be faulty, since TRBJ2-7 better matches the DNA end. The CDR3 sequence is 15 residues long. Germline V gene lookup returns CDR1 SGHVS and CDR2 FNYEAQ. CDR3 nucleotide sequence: TGTGCCAGCAGCTATCGTAGCAGGGGGCTCGACGAGCAGTACTTC. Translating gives CASSYRSRGLDEQYF.

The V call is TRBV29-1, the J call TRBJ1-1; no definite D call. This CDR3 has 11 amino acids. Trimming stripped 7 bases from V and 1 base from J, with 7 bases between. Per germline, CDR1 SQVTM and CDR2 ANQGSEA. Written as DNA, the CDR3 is TGCAGCGGCACAGCGAACACTGAAGCTTTCTTT. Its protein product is CSGTANTEAFF.

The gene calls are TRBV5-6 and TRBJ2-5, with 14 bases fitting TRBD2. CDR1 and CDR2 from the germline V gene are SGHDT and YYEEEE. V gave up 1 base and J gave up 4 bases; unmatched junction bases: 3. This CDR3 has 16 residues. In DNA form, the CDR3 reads TGTGCCAGCAGCTTGAGGACTAGCGGGAGGATAGAGACCCAGTACTTC. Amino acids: CASSLRTSGRIETQYF.

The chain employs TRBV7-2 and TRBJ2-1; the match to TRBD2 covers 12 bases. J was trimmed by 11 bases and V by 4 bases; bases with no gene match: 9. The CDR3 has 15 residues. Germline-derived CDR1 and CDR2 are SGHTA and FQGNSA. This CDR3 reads CASSSGLAGTIKQFF. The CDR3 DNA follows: TGTGCCAGCAGCTCAGGACTAGCGGGGACCATCAAGCAGTTCTTC.

The CDR3 nucleotides read TGCGCCAGCAGCCCGGCACAGGGTCCCCACGAGCAGTACTTC. The encoded protein is CASSPAQGPHEQYF. The genes are TRBV5-1 and TRBJ2-7; D is possibly TRBD1 (6 bases). Germline V gene lookup returns CDR1 SGHRS and CDR2 YFSETQ. V was clipped by 4 bases and J by 5 bases, with 16 bases between them. This CDR3 is built from 14 residues.

The CDR3 sequence: CASSRTGGGYGYTF. DNA for the CDR3: TGTGCCAGCAGCAGGACAGGGGGGGGATATGGCTACACCTTC. This chain connects TRBV27 to TRBJ1-2, with 10 positions matching TRBD1. The V gene end was trimmed by 6 bases and the J gene end by 5 bases; junction bases not matched to a gene: 6. Germline V gene sequence: CDR1 MNHEY, CDR2 SMNVEV (reference sequence). This CDR3 is 14 amino acids long.

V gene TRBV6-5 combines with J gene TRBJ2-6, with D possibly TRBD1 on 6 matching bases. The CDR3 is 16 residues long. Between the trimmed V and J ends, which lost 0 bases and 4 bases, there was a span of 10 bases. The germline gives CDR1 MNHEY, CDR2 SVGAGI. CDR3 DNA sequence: TGTGCCAGCAGTTACTCGAGGGGGTCCGGGGCCAACGTCCTGACTTTC. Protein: CASSYSRGSGANVLTF.

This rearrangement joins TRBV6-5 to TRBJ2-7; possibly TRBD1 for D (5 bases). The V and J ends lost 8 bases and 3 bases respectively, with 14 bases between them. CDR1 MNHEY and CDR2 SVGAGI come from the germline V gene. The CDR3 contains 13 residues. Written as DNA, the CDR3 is TGTGCCAGCGCGAAGGACACTATCTACGAGCAGTACTTC. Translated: CASAKDTIYEQYF.

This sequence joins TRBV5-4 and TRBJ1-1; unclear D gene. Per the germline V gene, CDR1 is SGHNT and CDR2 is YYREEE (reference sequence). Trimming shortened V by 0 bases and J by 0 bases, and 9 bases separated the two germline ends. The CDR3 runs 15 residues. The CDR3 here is CASSLVRGLNTEAFF. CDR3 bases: TGTGCCAGCAGCTTGGTGCGGGGATTGAACACTGAAGCTTTCTTT.

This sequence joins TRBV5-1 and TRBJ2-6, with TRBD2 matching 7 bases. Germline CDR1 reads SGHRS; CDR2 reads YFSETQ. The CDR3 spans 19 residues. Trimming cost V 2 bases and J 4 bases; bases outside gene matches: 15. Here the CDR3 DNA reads TGCGCCAGCAGCTTCGACGTGACTAGCCGGCGTCAGGGGGCCAACGTCCTGACTTTC. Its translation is CASSFDVTSRRQGANVLTF.

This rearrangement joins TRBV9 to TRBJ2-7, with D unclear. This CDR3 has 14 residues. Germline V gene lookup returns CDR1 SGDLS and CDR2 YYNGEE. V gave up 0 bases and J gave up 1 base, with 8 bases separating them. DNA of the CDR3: TGTGCCAGCAGCGTAGATTCTAAATCCTACGAGCAGTACTTC. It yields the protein CASSVDSKSYEQYF. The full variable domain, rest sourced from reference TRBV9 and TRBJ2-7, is DSGVTQTPKHLITATGQRVTLRCSPRSGDLSVYWYQQSLDQGLQFLIQYYNGEERAKGNILERFSAQQFPDLHSELNLSSLELGDSALYFCASSVDSKSYEQYFGPGTRLTVT.